The 17 T cell receptor beta chains in this list originate from one sample, sequenced in a study of sequential checkpoint blockade in melanoma. The data were produced by immunoSEQ multiplex PCR, yet TCRdb's version contains in-frame clones alone and is incomplete. Of thousands of clones listed, 90% are singletons. Treatment: randomized to nivolumab then ipilimumab (arm A) or the reverse (arm B). Sequencing used CD8+ T cells sorted from blood (inferred from file names), obtained from a patient given nivolumab and ipilimumab in sequence. These receptors were collected from a human donor with melanoma.

This clone was counted a single time. V is TRBV7-9 and J is TRBJ1-2; D is undetermined. CDR1 is SEHNR and CDR2 is FQNEAQ in the germline V gene (reference sequence). The CDR3 has 16 residues. V was trimmed by 5 bases and J by 2 bases, leaving 18 bases between them. The CDR3 DNA reads TGTGCCAGCAGCCCCGATGTCGGAGGCTTAAACTATGGCTACACCTTC. As protein: CASSPDVGGLNYGYTF.

The chain couples TRBV9 to TRBJ2-7; 7 nucleotides line up with TRBD2. CDR3 size: 15 residues. The V gene end was trimmed by 1 base and the J gene end by 2 bases; junction bases not matched to a gene: 6. Germline CDR1 reads SGDLS; CDR2 reads YYNGEE. The CDR3 DNA reads as TGTGCCAGCAGCGTAAAAGCGGGACCAGCCTACGAGCAGTACTTC. Translating gives CASSVKAGPAYEQYF.

This chain links TRBV5-4 with TRBJ1-2, with D possibly matching TRBD1 (6 bases). Deletions cut 4 bases from V and 5 bases from J, with 15 bases between. The CDR3 has 14 amino acids. In germline, CDR1 is SGHNT, CDR2 YYREEE (reference sequence). DNA of the CDR3: TGTGCCAGCAGCCCGGCCGCAGGGGATTATGGCTACACCTTC. This codes for CASSPAAGDYGYTF.

This chain uses TRBV9 with TRBJ2-3; 13 bases agree with TRBD2. Trimming removed 4 bases from V and 0 bases from J; junction bases left unmatched: 8. The CDR3 extends over 18 amino acids. CDR1 is SGDLS and CDR2 is YYNGEE in the germline V gene. The CDR3 DNA follows: TGTGCCAGCAGCCTGAGACTAGCGGGAGGCGAGAGCACAGATACGCAGTATTTT. Translating it yields CASSLRLAGGESTDTQYF. Using reference TRBV9 and TRBJ2-3 for the parts outside the CDR3, the full variable domain is DSGVTQTPKHLITATGQRVTLRCSPRSGDLSVYWYQQSLDQGLQFLIQYYNGEERAKGNILERFSAQQFPDLHSELNLSSLELGDSALYFCASSLRLAGGESTDTQYFGPGTRLTVL.

This chain links TRBV30 with TRBJ1-1, with TRBD1 matching 7 bases. Germline loops: CDR1 GTSNPN, CDR2 SVGIG (reference sequence). This CDR3 is built from 16 residues. V shed 6 bases, J shed 3 bases, and the junction held 16 bases outside the gene matches. The chain's CDR3 is CACSPGLQGEDTEAFF. The CDR3 DNA reads as TGTGCCTGCTCCCCGGGGTTGCAGGGGGAGGACACTGAAGCTTTCTTT.

This chain uses TRBV18 with TRBJ1-1, with D possibly being TRBD1 (5 bases). This CDR3 spans 16 amino acids. V lost 1 base, J lost 0 bases, and 12 bases lay in between. Germline lookup yields CDR1 KGHSH and CDR2 LQKENI. CDR3: CASSPRPGDLNTEAFF. As DNA, the CDR3 is TGTGCCAGCTCACCACGGCCGGGGGACCTGAACACTGAAGCTTTCTTT. Variable domain in full (rest from reference TRBV18 and TRBJ1-1): NAGVMQNPRHLVRRRGQEARLRCSPMKGHSHVYWYRQLPEEGLKFMVYLQKENIIDESGMPKERFSAEFPKEGPSILRIQQVVRGDSAAYFCASSPRPGDLNTEAFFGQGTRLTVV.

The V gene is TRBV4-1, the J gene TRBJ1-1; possibly TRBD1 for D (5 bases). The CDR3 loop spans 13 amino acids. The V gene lost 4 bases and the J gene lost 4 bases, with 10 bases spanning the gap. CDR1 is MGHRA, CDR2 YSYEKL, per germline. CDR3: CASSPQGTTEAFF. CDR3 DNA sequence: TGCGCCAGCAGCCCTCAGGGTACCACTGAAGCTTTCTTT.

Only one count was recorded for this clone. This chain links TRBV25-1 with TRBJ2-7, with 10 bases fitting TRBD1. Trimming removed 4 bases from V and 3 bases from J; junction bases left unmatched: 6. The CDR3 is made up of 15 amino acids. Per the germline V gene, CDR1 is MGHDK and CDR2 is SYGVNS. The CDR3 sequence: CASSAGQGVVYEQYF. The CDR3 nucleotides read TGTGCCAGCAGTGCCGGACAGGGGGTTGTCTACGAGCAGTACTTC.

The chain joins TRBV6-5 to TRBJ1-2, with D perhaps matching TRBD1 (5 bases). The germline V gene encodes CDR1 MNHEY and CDR2 SVGAGI. V was pared by 6 bases and J by 1 base, with 15 bases between. The CDR3 runs to 15 residues. CDR3: CASRNQGRFNYGYTF. DNA for the CDR3: TGTGCCAGCAGAAACCAGGGCCGTTTTAACTATGGCTACACCTTC.

This chain connects TRBV19 to TRBJ1-1; D is unclear. The CDR3 sequence is 15 residues long. Trimming took 3 bases from V and 2 from J, leaving 13 bases between them. Germline CDR1 is LNHDA and CDR2 is SQIVND (reference sequence). The CDR3 DNA reads as TGTGCCAGTAGTATCCGGGGAGAGGATAACACTGAAGCTTTCTTT. Amino acid sequence: CASSIRGEDNTEAFF.

This chain joins TRBV7-6 and TRBJ2-7, with a possible D match to TRBD2 (6 bases). The V gene's germline CDR1 is SGHVS and CDR2 FNYEAQ. This CDR3 contains 13 residues. V lost 2 bases and J 6 bases, leaving 11 bases between the germline ends. CDR3 protein: CASSLLQGGEQYV. The CDR3 DNA is TGTGCCAGCAGCTTACTGCAGGGAGGCGAGCAGTACGTC.

This chain connects TRBV6-5 to TRBJ2-7, with 7 bases that match TRBD1. The CDR3 has 15 residues. The V gene's germline CDR1 is MNHEY and CDR2 SVGAGI. V gave up 0 bases and J gave up 5 bases; unmatched junction bases: 7. The chain's CDR3 is CASSYSVQGRDEQYF. The CDR3 region has the DNA TGTGCCAGCAGTTACTCGGTACAGGGGCGGGACGAGCAGTACTTC.

This sequence joins TRBV27 and TRBJ2-7, with 8 bases matching TRBD2. Germline V gives CDR1 MNHEY, CDR2 SMNVEV (reference sequence). The V segment lost 3 bases and the J segment 7 bases; nucleotides outside the gene matches: 11. The CDR3 is made up of 15 amino acids. The CDR3 DNA reads TGTGCCAGCAGTTTTGAAAGCGGGAGACCGTGGGAGCAGTACTTC. This sequence encodes CASSFESGRPWEQYF.

The V call is TRBV7-9, the J call TRBJ1-2, with D uncertain. The V end lost 7 bases, the J end lost 2 bases, and 11 bases lay between the germline ends. There are 13 residues in the CDR3. Germline lookup yields CDR1 SEHNR and CDR2 FQNEAQ (reference sequence). This CDR3 is CASTPGQNYGYTF. The CDR3 DNA reads TGTGCCAGCACCCCTGGGCAGAACTATGGCTACACCTTC.

The CDR3 sequence: CASSYTGVVGKLFF. The CDR3 nucleotides read TGTGCCAGCAGTTACACGGGGGTCGTAGGAAAACTGTTTTTT. The chain recombines TRBV6-6 with TRBJ1-4; the D gene is possibly TRBD1 (5 bases). The CDR3 is 14 amino acids. CDR1 is MNHNY and CDR2 is SVGAGI in the germline V gene (reference sequence). V dropped 2 bases and J dropped 10 bases, with 14 bases sitting between them.

V is TRBV19 and J is TRBJ1-1; 7 nucleotides match TRBD1. Per germline, CDR1 LNHDA and CDR2 SQIVND (reference sequence). With V trimmed by 3 bases and J by 4 bases, 11 bases remained unmatched. The CDR3 extends over 16 amino acids. DNA of the CDR3: TGTGCCAGTAGTATGATACAGGGGAGGTGGGGCACTGAAGCTTTCTTT. It translates to CASSMIQGRWGTEAFF.

The V and J genes are TRBV27 and TRBJ1-1, with 7 bases identical to TRBD1. Germline assignment: CDR1 MNHEY and CDR2 SMNVEV (reference sequence). J lost 3 bases, V lost 5 bases, and 9 bases had no gene match. This CDR3 region has 15 residues. CDR3 bases: TGTGCCAGCAGTCCAGACAGGGTAGGGTACACTGAAGCTTTCTTT. It specifies CASSPDRVGYTEAFF.